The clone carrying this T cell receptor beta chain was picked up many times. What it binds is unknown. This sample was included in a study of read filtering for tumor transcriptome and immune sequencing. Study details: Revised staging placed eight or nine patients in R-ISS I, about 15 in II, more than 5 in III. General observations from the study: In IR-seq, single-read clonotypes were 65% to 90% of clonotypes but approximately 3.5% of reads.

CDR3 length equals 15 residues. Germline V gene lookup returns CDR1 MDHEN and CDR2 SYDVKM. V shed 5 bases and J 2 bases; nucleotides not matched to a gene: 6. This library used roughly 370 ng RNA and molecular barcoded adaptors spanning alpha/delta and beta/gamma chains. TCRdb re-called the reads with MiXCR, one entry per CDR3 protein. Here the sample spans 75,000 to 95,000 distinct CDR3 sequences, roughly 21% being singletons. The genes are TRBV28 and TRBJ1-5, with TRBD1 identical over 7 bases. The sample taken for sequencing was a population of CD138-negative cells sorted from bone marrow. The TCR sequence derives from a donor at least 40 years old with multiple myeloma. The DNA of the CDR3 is TGTGCCAGCAGTCCGACAGGGATAGGCAATCAGCCCCAGCATTTT. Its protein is CASSPTGIGNQPQHF.